This entry lists 17 T cell receptor beta chains sequenced from one sample in a study of blood T cell repertoires in COVID-19. Here immunoSEQ multiplex PCR was the method, and the copy in TCRdb shows in-frame clones only, minus some. The data contain some 40,000 clones, about four fifths of them singletons. Sample: peripheral blood. These receptors all stem from a man older than 75 with active or convalescent COVID-19.

The gene calls are TRBV29-1 and TRBJ1-1; TRBD1 matches at 8 bases. In germline, CDR1 is SQVTM, CDR2 ANQGSEA. V was clipped by 2 bases and J by 6 bases; unmatched bases: 2. This CDR3 contains 12 residues. The CDR3 DNA is TGCAGCGTTGAACCAGGGGGCTCTGAAGCTTTCTTT. It is translated as CSVEPGGSEAFF.

J is TRBJ2-7 and V is TRBV4-1; 11 nucleotides agree with TRBD2. The CDR3 extends over 18 amino acids. V lost 0 bases and J lost 1; bases outside the gene matches: 8. Germline CDR1 reads MGHRA; CDR2 reads YSYEKL. The CDR3 nucleotides are TGCGCCAGCAGCCAAGAACGACTAGCGGGATTTTCGTCCTACGAGCAGTACTTC. It encodes CASSQERLAGFSSYEQYF.

The rearrangement uses TRBV9 and TRBJ2-3; TRBD2 matches 10 bases. Germline CDR1 SGDLS, CDR2 YYNGEE. Trimming cost V 0 bases and J 0 bases; bases outside gene matches: 4. This CDR3 is 17 amino acids long. The CDR3 DNA is TGTGCCAGCAGCGTAGCCTCGACTAGCGGGAGCACAGATACGCAGTATTTT. Protein product: CASSVASTSGSTDTQYF. Supplemented by reference TRBV9 and TRBJ2-3, the full variable domain reads DSGVTQTPKHLITATGQRVTLRCSPRSGDLSVYWYQQSLDQGLQFLIQYYNGEERAKGNILERFSAQQFPDLHSELNLSSLELGDSALYFCASSVASTSGSTDTQYFGPGTRLTVL.

V gene TRBV3-1 (or the pseudogene TRBV3-2) combines with J gene TRBJ2-5, with a weak D call TRBD1 (6 bases). Germline V gene data show CDR1 as LGHDT and CDR2 as YNNKEL (reference sequence). The CDR3 runs 16 residues. Trimming shortened V by 5 bases and J by 2 bases, and 18 bases separated the two germline ends. The CDR3: CASSEGKGHLQETQYF. The CDR3 DNA reads TGTGCCAGCAGCGAAGGCAAGGGACACTTACAAGAGACCCAGTACTTC.

This clone was seen only once. CDR3 protein: CASKKAGARYGYTF. The CDR3 bases are TGTGCCAGCAAAAAAGCAGGGGCCCGCTATGGCTACACCTTC. The chain employs TRBV28 and TRBJ1-2, with D perhaps matching TRBD1 (6 bases). V lost 7 bases and J lost 4, with 16 bases in between. Germline V gene data show CDR1 as MDHEN and CDR2 as SYDVKM. This CDR3 is 14 amino acids long.

This clone was picked up a small number of times. The genes are TRBV27 and TRBJ2-2; weak D call: TRBD1 (6 bases). Germline V CDR1 and CDR2: MNHEY, SMNVEV (reference sequence). This CDR3 spans 13 amino acids. With 5 bases removed from V and 7 bases from J, the gap between germline ends came to 11 bases. This CDR3 reads CASSPLQGGELFF. CDR3 in DNA: TGTGCCAGCAGTCCACTACAGGGCGGGGAGCTGTTTTTT.

The chain recombines TRBV19 with TRBJ1-4; D is possibly TRBD1 (5 bases). V was shortened by 3 bases and J by 7 bases, with 12 bases between the two germline ends. Germline values: CDR1 LNHDA, CDR2 SQIVND (reference sequence). This CDR3 has 14 amino acids. The CDR3 nucleotides read TGTGCCAGTAGTATTCGGGTGGGGCGTGAAAAACTGTTTTTT. Protein sequence: CASSIRVGREKLFF.

This chain uses TRBV27 with TRBJ2-5; 7 bases agree with TRBD1. Trimming at V came to 6 bases and at J to 2 bases, leaving 6 bases not matched to a gene. The CDR3 runs 14 residues. Germline CDR1 reads MNHEY; CDR2 reads SMNVEV (reference sequence). CDR3 amino acids: CASSPTGAQETQYF. The CDR3 nucleotides read TGTGCCAGCAGCCCTACAGGGGCGCAAGAGACCCAGTACTTC.

This chain joins TRBV2 and TRBJ2-6, with 7 bases aligning to TRBD2. The trim removed 7 bases at V and 2 bases at J, leaving 5 bases unmatched. Germline CDR1 and CDR2: SNHLY and FYNNEI. CDR3 length: 15 amino acids. CDR3 DNA: TGTGCCAGCACCCGGGGAGGGGCTGGGGCCAACGTCCTGACTTTC. The encoded protein is CASTRGGAGANVLTF.

V and J are TRBV29-1 and TRBJ1-6; TRBD1 matches 8 bases. CDR3 size: 14 residues. The germline V gene has CDR1 SQVTM and CDR2 ANQGSEA. V trimming: 5 bases; J trimming: 6 bases; junction bases outside the gene matches: 6. The CDR3 nucleotides read TGCAGCGTTTCCGGGACAGGTGGTAATTCACCCCTCCACTTT. This translates into CSVSGTGGNSPLHF.

V usage is TRBV30 and J usage is TRBJ1-2; TRBD1 is a possible D gene (6 bases). The CDR3 is 14 amino acids. Deletions cut 3 bases from V and 8 bases from J, with 19 bases between. Germline V lookup: CDR1 GTSNPN, CDR2 SVGIG (reference sequence). The CDR3 DNA sequence: TGTGCCTGGAGAAGAAACCCAAACAGGGACGGCTACACCTTC. It specifies CAWRRNPNRDGYTF. Combining the CDR3 with reference TRBV30 and TRBJ1-2 gives the whole variable domain SQTIHQWPATLVQPVGSPLSLECTVEGTSNPNLYWYRQAAGRGLQLLFYSVGIGQISSEVPQNLSASRPQDRQFILSSKKLLLSDSGFYLCAWRRNPNRDGYTFGSGTRLTVV.

This clone was observed a few times. The V and J genes are TRBV27 and TRBJ1-6; the D is unclear. The ends were cut back, 7 bases at V and 7 bases at J, with 5 bases in the middle. The CDR3 is made up of 11 amino acids. CDR1 is MNHEY and CDR2 is SMNVEV in the germline V gene (reference sequence). The CDR3 nucleotides are TGTGCCAGCAACCAGAATTCACCCCTCCACTTT. Translating gives CASNQNSPLHF.

V is TRBV6-6 and J is TRBJ1-5; the match to TRBD1 covers 7 bases. Losses at the gene ends were 8 bases for V and 5 bases for J; bases not matched to a gene: 15. The V gene's germline CDR1 is MNHNY and CDR2 SVGAGI (reference sequence). The CDR3 contains 16 residues. This CDR3 is CASANRRDSFYQPQHF. The DNA of the CDR3 is TGTGCCAGCGCGAACCGACGGGACAGCTTTTATCAGCCCCAGCATTTT.

The chain combines TRBV5-1 with TRBJ2-6; D gene ambiguous. The V end lost 0 bases, the J end lost 2 bases, and 9 bases lay between the germline ends. From germline, CDR1 is SGHRS and CDR2 YFSETQ. The CDR3 has 16 residues. As DNA, the CDR3 is TGCGCCAGCAGCTTGGAGTTTTCGGCTGGGGCCAACGTCCTGACTTTC. It specifies CASSLEFSAGANVLTF.

The chain links TRBV28 to TRBJ2-1; D might be TRBD2 (7 bases). The CDR3 is 16 amino acids. Trimming pared 5 bases from V and 3 bases from J, leaving 17 bases between. The germline V gene has CDR1 MDHEN and CDR2 SYDVKM. This CDR3 is CASSPGGGGSYNEQFF. CDR3 coding DNA: TGTGCCAGCAGTCCCGGGGGCGGGGGAAGCTACAATGAGCAGTTCTTC. Full variable domain (rest looked up from reference TRBV28 and TRBJ2-1): DVKVTQSSRYLVKRTGEKVFLECVQDMDHENMFWYRQDPGLGLRLIYFSYDVKMKEKGDIPEGYSVSREKKERFSLILESASTNQTSMYLCASSPGGGGSYNEQFFGPGTRLTVL.

The rearrangement joins TRBV19 to TRBJ1-4; 7 nucleotides match TRBD1. This CDR3 has 14 residues. V trimming: 10 bases; J trimming: 7 bases; junction bases outside the gene matches: 12. Per germline, CDR1 LNHDA and CDR2 SQIVND (reference sequence). In nucleotides, the CDR3 is TGTGCCACCGCCTTCACAGGGGACGGTGAAAAACTGTTTTTT. Protein product: CATAFTGDGEKLFF.

This chain joins TRBV7-2 and TRBJ1-1, with D tentatively TRBD1 (5 bases). The V and J ends lost 5 bases and 4 bases respectively, with 11 bases between them. The CDR3 consists of 13 residues. Germline lookup yields CDR1 SGHTA and CDR2 FQGNSA. CDR3 loop: CASSLQVGTEAFF. CDR3 DNA sequence: TGTGCCAGCAGCCTACAGGTTGGCACTGAAGCTTTCTTT.